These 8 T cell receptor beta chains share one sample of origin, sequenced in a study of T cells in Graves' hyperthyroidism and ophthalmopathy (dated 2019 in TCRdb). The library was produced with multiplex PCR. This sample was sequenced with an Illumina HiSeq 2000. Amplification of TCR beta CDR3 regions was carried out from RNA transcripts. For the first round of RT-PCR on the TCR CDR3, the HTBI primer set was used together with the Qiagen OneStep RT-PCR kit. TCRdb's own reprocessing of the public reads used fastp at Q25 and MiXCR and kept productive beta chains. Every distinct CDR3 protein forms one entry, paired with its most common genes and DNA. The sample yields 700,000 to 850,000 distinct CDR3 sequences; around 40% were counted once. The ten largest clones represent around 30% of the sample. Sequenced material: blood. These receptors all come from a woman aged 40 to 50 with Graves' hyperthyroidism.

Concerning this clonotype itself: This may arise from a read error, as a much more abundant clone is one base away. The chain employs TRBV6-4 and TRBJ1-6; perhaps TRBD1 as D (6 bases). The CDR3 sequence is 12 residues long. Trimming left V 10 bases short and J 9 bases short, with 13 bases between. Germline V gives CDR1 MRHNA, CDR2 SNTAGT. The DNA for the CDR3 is TGTGCCAACAGGCAGGGGACTTCACCCCTCCACTTT. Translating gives CANRQGTSPLHF.

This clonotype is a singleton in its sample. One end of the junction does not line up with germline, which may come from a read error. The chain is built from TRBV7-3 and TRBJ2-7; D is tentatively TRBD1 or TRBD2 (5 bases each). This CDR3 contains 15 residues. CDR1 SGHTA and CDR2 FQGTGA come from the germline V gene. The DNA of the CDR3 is TGCGCCAGCAGCCCGGGGCCAGAGCCTAACTACGAGCAGTACTTC. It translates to CASSPGPEPNYEQYF.

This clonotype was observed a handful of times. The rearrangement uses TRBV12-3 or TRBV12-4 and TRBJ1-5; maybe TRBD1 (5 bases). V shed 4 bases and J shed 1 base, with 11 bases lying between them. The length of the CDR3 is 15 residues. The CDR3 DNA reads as TGTGCCAGCAGTTCGGCCGGGGCCAGCAATCAGCCCCAGCATTTT. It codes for CASSSAGASNQPQHF.

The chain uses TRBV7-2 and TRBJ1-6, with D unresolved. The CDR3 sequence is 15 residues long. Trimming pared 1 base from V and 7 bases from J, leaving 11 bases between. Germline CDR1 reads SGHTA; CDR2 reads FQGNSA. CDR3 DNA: TGTGCCAGCAGCTTAGTAAGGGATCCGAATTCACCCCTCCACTTT. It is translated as CASSLVRDPNSPLHF.

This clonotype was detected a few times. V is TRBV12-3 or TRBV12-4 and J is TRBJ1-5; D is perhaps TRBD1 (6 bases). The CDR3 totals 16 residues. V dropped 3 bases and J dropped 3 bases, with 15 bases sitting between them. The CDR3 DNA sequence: TGTGCCAGCAGTTTGTTGATCGGACAGATCAATCAGCCCCAGCATTTT. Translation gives CASSLLIGQINQPQHF.

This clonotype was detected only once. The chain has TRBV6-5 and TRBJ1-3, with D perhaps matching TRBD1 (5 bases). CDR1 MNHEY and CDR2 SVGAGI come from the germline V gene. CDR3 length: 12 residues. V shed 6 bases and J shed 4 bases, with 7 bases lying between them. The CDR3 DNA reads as TGTGCCAGCAGGCACAGGGGAAACACCATATATTTT. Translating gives CASRHRGNTIYF.

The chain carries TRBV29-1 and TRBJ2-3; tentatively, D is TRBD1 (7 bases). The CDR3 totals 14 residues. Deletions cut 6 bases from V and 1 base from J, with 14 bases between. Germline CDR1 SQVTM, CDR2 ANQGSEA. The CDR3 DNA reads TGCAGCGTGAGGCGGGACAGTGGCACAGATACGCAGTATTTT. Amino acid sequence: CSVRRDSGTDTQYF.

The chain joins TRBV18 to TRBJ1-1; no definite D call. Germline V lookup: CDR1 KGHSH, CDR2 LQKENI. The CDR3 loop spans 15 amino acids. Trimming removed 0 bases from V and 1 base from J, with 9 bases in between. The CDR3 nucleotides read TGTGCCAGCTCACCACCGAAGGCTGCGAACACTGAAGCTTTCTTT. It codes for CASSPPKAANTEAFF.